This TCR beta chain was identified in a study of CD8 T cells in ankylosing spondylitis. TCRdb re-called the 5' RACE reads through MiXCR, storing one row per CDR3 protein. The sample has fewer than 150,000 distinct CDR3 sequences, about 7.3% seen once. Germline CDR1 is SGHRS and CDR2 is YFSETQ. The V segment lost 3 bases and the J segment 2 bases; nucleotides outside the gene matches: 4. The CDR3 extends over 15 amino acids. This clonotype was seen at least ten times. The receptor comes from a female donor with ankylosing spondylitis or in good health (not recorded which). Sequenced input: blood, either unsorted or a sorted T cell fraction (not recorded which). The gene calls are TRBV5-1 and TRBJ2-1, with 8 bases lining up with TRBD1. CDR3 DNA sequence: TGCGCCAGCAGCTCGCAGGGGGCTACCTACAATGAGCAGTTCTTC. Translation gives CASSSQGATYNEQFF.